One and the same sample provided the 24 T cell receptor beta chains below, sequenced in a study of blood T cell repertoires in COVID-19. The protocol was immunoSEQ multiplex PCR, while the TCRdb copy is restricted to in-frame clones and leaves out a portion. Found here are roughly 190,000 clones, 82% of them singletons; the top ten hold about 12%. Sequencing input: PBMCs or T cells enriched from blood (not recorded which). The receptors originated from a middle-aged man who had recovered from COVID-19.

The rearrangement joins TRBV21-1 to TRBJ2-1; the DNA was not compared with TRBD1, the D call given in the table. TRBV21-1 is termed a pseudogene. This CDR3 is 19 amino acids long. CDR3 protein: CASSKEKGLGPYSYNEQFF. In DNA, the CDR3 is TGTGCCAGCAGCAAAGAGAAGGGGCTGGGGCCCTACTCCTACAATGAGCAGTTCTTC.

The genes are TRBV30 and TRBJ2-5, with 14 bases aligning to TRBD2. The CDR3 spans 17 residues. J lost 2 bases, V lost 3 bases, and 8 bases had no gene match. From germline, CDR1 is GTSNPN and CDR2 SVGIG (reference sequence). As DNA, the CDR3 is TGTGCCTGGAGCGGACTAGCGGGAGGTCGGATTCAAGAGACCCAGTACTTC. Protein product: CAWSGLAGGRIQETQYF.

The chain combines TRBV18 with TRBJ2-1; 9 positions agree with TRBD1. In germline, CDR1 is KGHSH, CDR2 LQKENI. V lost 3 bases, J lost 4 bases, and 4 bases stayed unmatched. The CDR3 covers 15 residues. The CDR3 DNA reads TGTGCCAGCTCACCGCCGGGACAGGGTTACAATGAGCAGTTCTTC. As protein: CASSPPGQGYNEQFF. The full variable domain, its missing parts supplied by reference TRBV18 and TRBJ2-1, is NAGVMQNPRHLVRRRGQEARLRCSPMKGHSHVYWYRQLPEEGLKFMVYLQKENIIDESGMPKERFSAEFPKEGPSILRIQQVVRGDSAAYFCASSPPGQGYNEQFFGPGTRLTVL.

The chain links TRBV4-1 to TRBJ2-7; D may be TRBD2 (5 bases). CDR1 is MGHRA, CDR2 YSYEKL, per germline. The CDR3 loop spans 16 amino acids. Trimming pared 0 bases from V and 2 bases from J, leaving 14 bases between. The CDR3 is CASSQDSSRETYEQYF. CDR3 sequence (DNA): TGCGCCAGCAGCCAAGATTCGTCAAGGGAGACCTACGAGCAGTACTTC.

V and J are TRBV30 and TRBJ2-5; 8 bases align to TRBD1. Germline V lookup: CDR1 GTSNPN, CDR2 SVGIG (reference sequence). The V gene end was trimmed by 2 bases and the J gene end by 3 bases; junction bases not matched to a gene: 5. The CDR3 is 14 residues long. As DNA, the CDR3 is TGTGCCTGGAGTTCTTGGACAGGGAAAGAGACCCAGTACTTC. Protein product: CAWSSWTGKETQYF.

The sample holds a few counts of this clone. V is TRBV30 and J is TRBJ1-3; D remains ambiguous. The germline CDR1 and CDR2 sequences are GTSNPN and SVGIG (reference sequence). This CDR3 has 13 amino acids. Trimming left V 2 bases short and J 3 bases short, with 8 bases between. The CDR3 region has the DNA TGTGCCTGGAGTAACGGGAGTGGAAACACCATATATTTT. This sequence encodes CAWSNGSGNTIYF.

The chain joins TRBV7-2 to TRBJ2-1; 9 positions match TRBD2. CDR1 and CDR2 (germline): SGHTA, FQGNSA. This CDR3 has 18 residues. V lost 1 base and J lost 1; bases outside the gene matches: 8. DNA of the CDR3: TGTGCCAGCAGCTTAGGTGTTAGGAGCGGGGGGTCCTACAATGAGCAGTTCTTC. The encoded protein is CASSLGVRSGGSYNEQFF.

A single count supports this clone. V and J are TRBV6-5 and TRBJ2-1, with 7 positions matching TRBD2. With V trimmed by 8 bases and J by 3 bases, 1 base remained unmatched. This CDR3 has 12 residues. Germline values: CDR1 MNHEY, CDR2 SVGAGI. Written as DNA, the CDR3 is TGTGCCAGCGGGACTAACTACAATGAGCAGTTCTTC. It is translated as CASGTNYNEQFF.

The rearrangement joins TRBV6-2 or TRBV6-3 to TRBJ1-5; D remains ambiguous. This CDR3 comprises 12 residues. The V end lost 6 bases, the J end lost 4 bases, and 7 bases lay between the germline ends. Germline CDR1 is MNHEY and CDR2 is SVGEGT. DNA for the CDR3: TGTGCCAGCAGCCACCAGAATCAGCCCCAGCATTTT. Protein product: CASSHQNQPQHF.

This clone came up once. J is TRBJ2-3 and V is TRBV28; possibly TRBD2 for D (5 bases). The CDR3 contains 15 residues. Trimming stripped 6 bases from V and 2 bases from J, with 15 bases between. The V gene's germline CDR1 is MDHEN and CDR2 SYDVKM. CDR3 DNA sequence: TGTGCCAGCAGGGCTGGGAGCGGCCTCACAGATACGCAGTATTTT. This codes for CASRAGSGLTDTQYF.

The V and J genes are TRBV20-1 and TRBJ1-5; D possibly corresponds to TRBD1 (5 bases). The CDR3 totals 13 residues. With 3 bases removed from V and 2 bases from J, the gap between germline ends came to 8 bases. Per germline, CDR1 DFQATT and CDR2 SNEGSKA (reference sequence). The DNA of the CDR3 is TGCAGTGCTAGTCCCAGGGGCAATCAGCCCCAGCATTTT. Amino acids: CSASPRGNQPQHF.

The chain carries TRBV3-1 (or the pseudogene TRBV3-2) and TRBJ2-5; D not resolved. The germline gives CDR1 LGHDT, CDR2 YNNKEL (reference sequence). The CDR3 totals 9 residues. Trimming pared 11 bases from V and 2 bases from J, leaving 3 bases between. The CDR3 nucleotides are TGTGCCCTTCAAGAGACCCAGTACTTC. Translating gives CALQETQYF.

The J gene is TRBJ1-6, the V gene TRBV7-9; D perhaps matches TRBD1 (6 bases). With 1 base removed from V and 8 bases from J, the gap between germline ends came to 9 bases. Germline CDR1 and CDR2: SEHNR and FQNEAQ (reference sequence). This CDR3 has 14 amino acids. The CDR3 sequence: CASSLVQGDSPLHF. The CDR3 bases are TGTGCCAGCAGCTTAGTACAGGGAGATTCACCCCTCCACTTT. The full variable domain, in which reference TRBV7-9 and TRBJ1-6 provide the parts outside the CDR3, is DTGVSQNPRHKITKRGQNVTFRCDPISEHNRLYWYRQTLGQGPEFLTYFQNEAQLEKSRLLSDRFSAERPKGSFSTLEIQRTEQGDSAMYLCASSLVQGDSPLHFGNGTRLTVT.

The CDR3 DNA reads TGTGCCAGCAGCTTAAGCGGCGGGAGAGGGTACAATGAGCAGTTCTTC. It encodes CASSLSGGRGYNEQFF. The J gene is TRBJ2-1, the V gene TRBV7-8; 7 bases agree with TRBD2. The ends lost 2 bases at V and 4 bases at J; junction bases unmatched: 8. Germline V gene data show CDR1 as SGHVS and CDR2 as FQNEAQ. The CDR3 has 16 amino acids.

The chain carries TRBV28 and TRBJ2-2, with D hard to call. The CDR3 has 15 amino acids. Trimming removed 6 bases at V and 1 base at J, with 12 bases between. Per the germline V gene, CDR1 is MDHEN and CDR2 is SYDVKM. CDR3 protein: CASSTAQLNTGELFF. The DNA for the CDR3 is TGTGCCAGCAGCACCGCACAGCTGAACACCGGGGAGCTGTTTTTT.

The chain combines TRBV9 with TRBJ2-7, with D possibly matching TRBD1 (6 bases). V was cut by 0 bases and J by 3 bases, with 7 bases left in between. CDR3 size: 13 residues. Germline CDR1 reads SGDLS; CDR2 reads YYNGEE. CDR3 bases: TGTGCCAGCAGCGTAGAGACAGGCTACGAGCAGTACTTC. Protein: CASSVETGYEQYF.

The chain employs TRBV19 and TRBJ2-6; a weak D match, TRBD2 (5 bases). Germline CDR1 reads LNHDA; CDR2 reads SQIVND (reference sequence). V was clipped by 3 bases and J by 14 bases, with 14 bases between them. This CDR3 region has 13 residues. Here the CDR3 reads CASSIRGDYFLTF. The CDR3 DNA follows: TGTGCCAGTAGTATTCGGGGAGATTATTTCCTGACTTTC.

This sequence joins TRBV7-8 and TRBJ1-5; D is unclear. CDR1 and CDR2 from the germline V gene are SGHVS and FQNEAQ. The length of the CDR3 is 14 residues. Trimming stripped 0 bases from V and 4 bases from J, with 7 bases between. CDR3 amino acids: CASSLASGNQPQHF. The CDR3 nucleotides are TGTGCCAGCAGCTTAGCGTCCGGGAATCAGCCCCAGCATTTT.

CDR3 sequence (DNA): TGTGCCATCGGCAGGGCTCGAGGTAACTACAATGAGCAGTTCTTC. Residues: CAIGRARGNYNEQFF. This chain links TRBV10-3 with TRBJ2-1, with D tentatively TRBD1 (5 bases). CDR3 length equals 15 residues. The V end was cut by 8 bases, the J end by 3 bases, with 17 bases between. From germline, CDR1 is ENHRY and CDR2 SYGVKD.

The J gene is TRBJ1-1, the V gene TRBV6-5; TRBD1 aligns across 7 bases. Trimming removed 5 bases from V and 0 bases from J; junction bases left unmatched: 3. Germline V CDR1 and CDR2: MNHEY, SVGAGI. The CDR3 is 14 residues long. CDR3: CASSPGQLNTEAFF. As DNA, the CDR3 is TGTGCCAGCAGTCCGGGACAGCTGAACACTGAAGCTTTCTTT.

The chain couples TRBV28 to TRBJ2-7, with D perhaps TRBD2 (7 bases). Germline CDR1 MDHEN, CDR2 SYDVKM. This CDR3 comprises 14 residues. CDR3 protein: CVCGGGGSVYEQYV. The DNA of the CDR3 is TGTGTCTGTGGGGGGGGCGGGAGTGTCTACGAGCAGTACGTC.

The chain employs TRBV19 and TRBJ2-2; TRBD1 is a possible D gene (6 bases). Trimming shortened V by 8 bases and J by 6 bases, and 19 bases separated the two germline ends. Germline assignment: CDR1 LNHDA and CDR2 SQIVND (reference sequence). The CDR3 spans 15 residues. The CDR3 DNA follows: TGTGCCAGTTCCTTGGGGGCTTATAAGGCCGGGGAGCTGTTTTTT. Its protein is CASSLGAYKAGELFF. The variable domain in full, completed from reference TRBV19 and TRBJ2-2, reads DGGITQSPKYLFRKEGQNVTLSCEQNLNHDAMYWYRQDPGQGLRLIYYSQIVNDFQKGDIAEGYSVSREKKESFPLTVTSAQKNPTAFYLCASSLGAYKAGELFFGEGSRLTVL.

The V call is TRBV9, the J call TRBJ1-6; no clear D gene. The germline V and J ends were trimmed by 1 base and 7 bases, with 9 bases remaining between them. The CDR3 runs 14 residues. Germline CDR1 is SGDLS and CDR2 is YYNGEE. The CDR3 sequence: CASSVMPTNSPLHF. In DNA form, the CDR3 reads TGTGCCAGCAGCGTAATGCCGACAAATTCACCCCTCCACTTT.

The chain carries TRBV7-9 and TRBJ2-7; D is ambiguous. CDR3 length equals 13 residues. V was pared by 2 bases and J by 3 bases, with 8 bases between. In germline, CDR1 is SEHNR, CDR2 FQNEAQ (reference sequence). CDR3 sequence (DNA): TGTGCCAGCAGCTTAAACACGGGCTACGAGCAGTACGTC. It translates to CASSLNTGYEQYV.